The 19 T cell receptor beta chains in this list originate from one sample, sequenced in a study of cytomegalovirus exposure and HLA in healthy donors. The PCR was carried out with 60 Vbeta primers and 13 Jbeta primers. Some clones are missing from TCRdb's copy, which holds only in-frame ones; the method was immunoSEQ multiplex PCR. The table has some 150,000 clones, 70% seen once. The sequencing sample was made of PBMCs. These receptors were obtained from a woman aged 55-70 years in good health and CMV-seropositive.

The chain links TRBV15 to TRBJ2-7, with a tentative D call TRBD1 (5 bases). This CDR3 has 13 residues. V lost 5 bases to trimming and J lost 6 bases, with 14 bases between them. Per the germline V gene, CDR1 is LNHNV and CDR2 is YYDKDF (reference sequence). The CDR3 is CATSGRQRGEQYF. The CDR3 DNA is TGTGCCACCAGCGGCCGACAGCGAGGCGAGCAGTACTTC. Full variable domain (remainder filled in from reference TRBV15 and TRBJ2-7): DAMVIQNPRYQVTQFGKPVTLSCSQTLNHNVMYWYQQKSSQAPKLLFHYYDKDFNNEADTPDNFQSRRPNTSFCFLDIRSPGLGDTAMYLCATSGRQRGEQYFGPGTRLTVT.

The chain joins TRBV27 to TRBJ2-3; 10 positions agree with TRBD2. Looked up from germline, CDR1 is MNHEY and CDR2 is SMNVEV (reference sequence). There are 16 residues in the CDR3. V trimming: 6 bases; J trimming: 1 base; junction bases outside the gene matches: 7. The CDR3 DNA reads TGTGCCAGCAGGTTAGCTGGGACTAGCGGCACAGATACGCAGTATTTT. This sequence encodes CASRLAGTSGTDTQYF.

As DNA, the CDR3 is TGTGCCAGCAGTGTTGTAGCCACCTACTCTGGGGCCAACGTCCTGACTTTC. This codes for CASSVVATYSGANVLTF. This chain joins TRBV2 and TRBJ2-6, with no clear D. Germline lookup yields CDR1 SNHLY and CDR2 FYNNEI. The CDR3 has 17 residues. Trimming took off 4 bases at V and 0 bases at J, with 13 bases between the two ends.

The chain couples TRBV2 to TRBJ2-7; 10 nucleotides agree with TRBD2. The V gene end was trimmed by 6 bases and the J gene end by 4 bases; junction bases not matched to a gene: 0. This CDR3 comprises 12 residues. Germline CDR1 reads SNHLY; CDR2 reads FYNNEI. This chain's CDR3 is CASRTSGYEQYF. In DNA form, the CDR3 reads TGTGCCAGCAGGACTAGCGGGTACGAGCAGTACTTC.

The J gene is TRBJ1-1, the V gene TRBV28; D call uncertain. V lost 3 bases and J 0 bases, leaving 11 bases between the germline ends. This CDR3 has 15 amino acids. Germline V CDR1 and CDR2: MDHEN, SYDVKM. The CDR3, as DNA: TGTGCCAGCAGTTTGCCAGGTTCCATGAACACTGAAGCTTTCTTT. It encodes CASSLPGSMNTEAFF.

The sample holds a few counts of this clone. V usage is TRBV4-1 and J usage is TRBJ1-5; 7 nucleotides match TRBD1. V shed 2 bases and J 4 bases; nucleotides not matched to a gene: 8. Germline CDR1 reads MGHRA; CDR2 reads YSYEKL. The CDR3 is 16 amino acids. CDR3 region: CASSQQGELLNQPQHF. CDR3 DNA sequence: TGCGCCAGCAGCCAACAGGGGGAGTTGTTGAATCAGCCCCAGCATTTT.

The J gene is TRBJ2-3, the V gene TRBV28; D possibly corresponds to TRBD1 (6 bases). The germline V gene has CDR1 MDHEN and CDR2 SYDVKM. The CDR3 spans 16 residues. V dropped 5 bases and J dropped 4 bases, with 19 bases sitting between them. CDR3 nucleotide sequence: TGTGCCAGCAGTACCGGGACAAGGTTATCATCAGATACGCAGTATTTT. Its translation is CASSTGTRLSSDTQYF.

This clone was recorded once. The rearrangement uses TRBV30 and TRBJ2-5, with D possibly TRBD1 on 6 matching bases. CDR1 and CDR2 (germline): GTSNPN, SVGIG (reference sequence). V was cut by 3 bases and J by 4 bases, with 15 bases left in between. This CDR3 has 14 amino acids. CDR3 residues: CAWRLAGVPETQYF. The CDR3 DNA follows: TGTGCCTGGAGGTTAGCAGGGGTCCCAGAGACCCAGTACTTC.

This chain links TRBV5-1 with TRBJ1-1; TRBD1 matches 8 bases. V was pared by 2 bases and J by 6 bases, with 9 bases of the junction left unmatched. The CDR3 totals 15 residues. Germline CDR1 and CDR2: SGHRS and YFSETQ. The CDR3 DNA follows: TGCGCCAGCAGCTTTGATACAGGGGGAAGAGCTGAAGCTTTCTTT. This sequence encodes CASSFDTGGRAEAFF.

The table lists this clone with a few counts. The genes are TRBV9 and TRBJ1-1, with D tentatively TRBD1 (6 bases). V gave up 4 bases and J gave up 4 bases, with 11 bases separating them. Germline loops: CDR1 SGDLS, CDR2 YYNGEE. This CDR3 contains 13 residues. The CDR3 DNA is TGTGCCAGCAGCTATGGGACACTCACTGAAGCTTTCTTT. Translating it yields CASSYGTLTEAFF.

This chain links TRBV5-1 with TRBJ1-6; 7 bases line up with TRBD1. The CDR3 consists of 15 residues. V lost 0 bases, J lost 7 bases, and 4 bases stayed unmatched. Germline V gene lookup returns CDR1 SGHRS and CDR2 YFSETQ. CDR3 sequence (DNA): TGCGCCAGCAGCTTGGGACAGGGTGGAAATTCACCCCTCCACTTT. Its protein product is CASSLGQGGNSPLHF.

CDR3 DNA sequence: TGTGCCAGCAGCTTGTCTAGCGGGAGATCCTACGAGCAGTACTTC. Amino acids: CASSLSSGRSYEQYF. The J gene is TRBJ2-7, the V gene TRBV5-4, with TRBD2 matching 10 bases. CDR1 and CDR2 (germline): SGHNT, YYREEE (reference sequence). This CDR3 region has 15 residues. V was pared by 1 base and J by 1 base, with 2 bases of the junction left unmatched. The complete variable domain, with remaining parts taken from reference TRBV5-4 and TRBJ2-7, reads ETGVTQSPTHLIKTRGQQVTLRCSSQSGHNTVSWYQQALGQGPQFIFQYYREEENGRGNFPPRFSGLQFPNYSSELNVNALELDDSALYLCASSLSSGRSYEQYFGPGTRLTVT.

This chain joins TRBV5-4 and TRBJ1-2, with TRBD1 matching over 7 bases. The CDR3 is made up of 14 amino acids. The germline V gene encodes CDR1 SGHNT and CDR2 YYREEE (reference sequence). The J segment lost 4 bases and the V segment lost 3 bases, leaving 6 bases of the junction unmatched. CDR3 protein: CASSSRDSLYGYTF. CDR3 coding DNA: TGTGCCAGCAGCTCCCGGGACAGCCTCTATGGCTACACCTTC.

This clone was counted between two and nine times. The rearrangement links TRBV29-1 to TRBJ2-6, with a weak D call TRBD1 (5 bases). Trimming shortened V by 3 bases and J by 2 bases, and 8 bases separated the two germline ends. This CDR3 is built from 14 residues. The germline gives CDR1 SQVTM, CDR2 ANQGSEA. In DNA, the CDR3 is TGCAGCGTTGAGGCAGGGACTGGGGCCAACGTCCTGACTTTC. This codes for CSVEAGTGANVLTF.

The chain employs TRBV18 and TRBJ2-7; 11 positions match TRBD2. Germline CDR1 is KGHSH and CDR2 is LQKENI. V shed 2 bases, J shed 0 bases, and the junction held 0 bases outside the gene matches. The CDR3 loop spans 15 amino acids. DNA of the CDR3: TGTGCCAGCTCACCAACTAGCGGGAGCTCCTACGAGCAGTACTTC. It specifies CASSPTSGSSYEQYF.

In its sample, this clone was seen a few times. This sequence joins TRBV5-1 and TRBJ1-5, with TRBD1 as a possible D gene (6 bases). V lost 0 bases and J lost 7, with 14 bases in between. The CDR3 has 15 residues. Looked up from germline, CDR1 is SGHRS and CDR2 is YFSETQ. The CDR3 spells CASSLDTGKGQPQHF. The CDR3 nucleotides read TGCGCCAGCAGCTTGGATACAGGGAAGGGCCAGCCCCAGCATTTT.

This rearrangement joins TRBV6-5 to TRBJ2-3; TRBD2 matches at 9 bases. The CDR3 has 14 residues. CDR1 is MNHEY and CDR2 is SVGAGI in the germline V gene. The ends lost 10 bases at V and 5 bases at J; junction bases unmatched: 10. CDR3 in amino acids: CATTRGRGGDTQYF. CDR3 nucleotide sequence: TGTGCCACCACTCGCGGGAGGGGCGGAGATACGCAGTATTTT.

The gene calls are TRBV25-1 and TRBJ1-4; D may be TRBD1 (6 bases). CDR3 length equals 13 residues. V lost 5 bases and J 3 bases, leaving 7 bases between the germline ends. Germline lookup yields CDR1 MGHDK and CDR2 SYGVNS. CDR3 amino acids: CASSWGPNEKLFF. In nucleotides, the CDR3 is TGTGCCAGCAGTTGGGGGCCTAATGAAAAACTGTTTTTT.

This clone was observed a few times. CDR3 residues: CAWSKRAGGYNEQFF. The CDR3 DNA follows: TGTGCCTGGAGTAAAAGGGCGGGAGGCTACAATGAGCAGTTCTTC. The chain couples TRBV30 to TRBJ2-1; TRBD2 agrees at 8 bases. Trimming took 2 bases from V and 3 from J; bases not matched to a gene: 6. CDR1 is GTSNPN and CDR2 is SVGIG in the germline V gene (reference sequence). The CDR3 is made up of 15 amino acids.